Listed below are T cell receptor beta chains from one sample, sequenced in a study of sequential checkpoint blockade in melanoma. Sequencing was performed with immunoSEQ multiplex PCR; in TCRdb, only in-frame clones are kept and a portion is missing. Of 20,000 to 25,000 clones in the sample, 82% were seen once. Sequences were derived from CD8+ T cells sorted from blood (inferred from file names), sampled from a patient given nivolumab and ipilimumab in sequence. These receptor sequences come from a human donor with melanoma. CDR3s include the opening cysteine and the closing phenylalanine or tryptophan. D genes are given only for firm matches. The size field is filled for only some rows; it gives once, few, many or a size class.

V,J,size,D,DNA,CDR3
TRBV19,TRBJ2-2,NA,TRBD1,TGTGCCAGTAGTAGAAAGACAGGGGGCGCGAACACCGGGGAGCTGTTTTTT,CASSRKTGGANTGELFF
TRBV7-2,TRBJ2-1,NA,TRBD1,TGTGCCAGCAGCCTCCAAGGGGGGACAGGGCCCTACAATGAGCAGTTCTTC,CASSLQGGTGPYNEQFF
TRBV28,TRBJ2-7,once,TRBD1,TGTGCCAGCAGTTCCGCGGGACAGGGTGGGTACGAGCAGTACTTC,CASSSAGQGGYEQYF
TRBV28,TRBJ2-5,NA,TRBD1,TGTGCCAGCAGTTTAATTAACAGGGGAGAGACCCAGTACTTC,CASSLINRGETQYF
TRBV6-4,TRBJ2-5,NA,TRBD1,TGTGCCAGCAGAACCGGGACAGGGGAGGAAGAGACCCAGTACTTC,CASRTGTGEEETQYF
TRBV5-5,TRBJ2-7,NA,NA,TGTGCCAGCAGCCTGGAAGGGGGAAACTCCTACGAGCAGTACTTC,CASSLEGGNSYEQYF
TRBV29-1,TRBJ2-3,NA,TRBD2,TGCAGCGTTGAGGGTAGCGGGCCTACGCAGTATTTT,CSVEGSGPTQYF
TRBV27,TRBJ2-7,NA,TRBD2,TGTGCCAGCAGTTTGACTAGCGCCTCCTACGAGCAGTACTTC,CASSLTSASYEQYF
TRBV18,TRBJ2-7,NA,TRBD1,TGTGCCAGCTCACCAGGCCCCCTGGGACAGGGTCGGGCCTACGAGCAGTACTTC,CASSPGPLGQGRAYEQYF
TRBV9,TRBJ2-2,NA,NA,TGTGCCAGCAGCGTAGCGGGGACAACGAACACCGGGGAGCTGTTTTTT,CASSVAGTTNTGELFF
TRBV7-9,TRBJ2-1,NA,TRBD2,TGTGCCAGCAGCTTAGTCGGCGGGAGCTCCTACAATGAGCAGTTCTTC,CASSLVGGSSYNEQFF
TRBV7-9,TRBJ2-1,NA,NA,TGTGCCAGCAGCTCCCCCGTCCTGGAGAATGAGCAGTTCTTC,CASSSPVLENEQFF
TRBV7-6,TRBJ2-2,NA,NA,TGTGCCAGCAGCCTATTGGGGGGCACCGGGGAGCTGTTTTTT,CASSLLGGTGELFF
TRBV14,TRBJ1-2,NA,TRBD1,TGTGCCAGCAGCCAAGTTCGGACAGGGGCCTATGGCTACACCTTC,CASSQVRTGAYGYTF
TRBV5-6,TRBJ1-3,NA,TRBD1,TGTGCCAGCAGCACGGGACAGGGAAACACCATATATTTT,CASSTGQGNTIYF
TRBV28,TRBJ2-7,NA,TRBD2,TGTGCCAGCAGTCCAAGGACTAGCGGGACGATCTACGAGCAGTACTTC,CASSPRTSGTIYEQYF
TRBV6-1,TRBJ1-1,once,NA,TGTGCCAGCAGTGGTTTTTGGGCAGGGGAAGCTTTCTTT,CASSGFWAGEAFF
TRBV30,TRBJ2-1,NA,NA,TGTGCCTGGAGCATCAGACCGGAGAATGAGCAGTTCTTC,CAWSIRPENEQFF
TRBV2,TRBJ1-6,NA,NA,TGTGCCAGCAGTGGCGGTCTGAGCTCCTATAATTCACCCCTCCACTTT,CASSGGLSSYNSPLHF
TRBV6-5,TRBJ2-5,NA,TRBD2,TGTGCCAGCAGTTCCCCGGGGGGGTTGGGGGAGACCCAGTACTTC,CASSSPGGLGETQYF
TRBV18,TRBJ2-5,NA,NA,TGTGCCAGCTCGTTGACTAGCCAAGAGACCCAGTACTTC,CASSLTSQETQYF
TRBV5-6,TRBJ2-4,NA,NA,TGTGCCAGCAGCCCATGGCAGGGTGGGAACATTCAGTACTTC,CASSPWQGGNIQYF
TRBV7-8,TRBJ2-3,NA,TRBD2,TGTGCCAGCAGTTTAGCGGGAGCCCGTAGCACAGATACGCAGTATTTT,CASSLAGARSTDTQYF
TRBV7-2,TRBJ2-7,NA,NA,TGTGCCAGCAGCTCCCGGGAGAAAGACCACGAGCAGTACTTC,CASSSREKDHEQYF
TRBV28,TRBJ2-7,NA,NA,TGTGCCAGCAGTTTAAATGCGGGGTCGATATACGAGCAGTACTTC,CASSLNAGSIYEQYF
TRBV6-5,TRBJ2-7,NA,TRBD1,TGTGCCAGCAGTCCTCGACAGGGCTCCTACGAGCAGTACTTC,CASSPRQGSYEQYF
TRBV30,TRBJ1-5,few,NA,TGTGCCTGGAGTGTATTACCCGGGGGCAATCAGCCCCAGCATTTT,CAWSVLPGGNQPQHF
TRBV4-3,TRBJ2-1,few,TRBD2,TGCGCCAGCAGCCACGGCGGGAGCTCCTACAATGAGCAGTTCTTC,CASSHGGSSYNEQFF
TRBV5-5,TRBJ1-4,NA,NA,TGTGCCAGCAGCTTGGGGACTGTTGCAACTAATGAAAAACTGTTTTTT,CASSLGTVATNEKLFF
TRBV14,TRBJ2-7,NA,TRBD2,TGTGCCAGCAGCCAAGGTCCGGGAGGACGATACGAGCAGTACTTC,CASSQGPGGRYEQYF
TRBV13,TRBJ2-7,NA,NA,TGTGCCAGCAGCTTAAACAGACTAGTTGAGAGATCGGAGCAGTACTTC,CASSLNRLVERSEQYF
TRBV18,TRBJ2-5,NA,NA,TGTGCCAGCTCACCAGACAGAAATCAAGAGACCCAGTACTTC,CASSPDRNQETQYF
TRBV28,TRBJ1-3,NA,NA,TGTGCCAGCAGTTTAGAGGGGGTCCCGTTCTCTGGAAACACCATATATTTT,CASSLEGVPFSGNTIYF
TRBV7-9,TRBJ1-2,NA,NA,TGTGCCAGCAGACCACAGGGCCCCTATGGCTACACCTTC,CASRPQGPYGYTF
TRBV7-2,TRBJ2-1,NA,TRBD1,TGTGCCAGCAGAACTCCGACAGGGCACAATGAGCAGTTCTTC,CASRTPTGHNEQFF